The entry below describes one T cell receptor (beta chain). TCRdb's copy holds only in-frame clones and misses some; the assay was immunoSEQ multiplex PCR. The profile covers more than 60,000 clones, with roughly four fifths appearing a single time and over 9.5% taken by the ten largest. The data were obtained in a study of blood T cell repertoires in COVID-19. The germline V gene has CDR1 MRHNA and CDR2 SNTAGT. V was clipped by 5 bases and J by 8 bases, with 9 bases between them. The CDR3 totals 11 residues. The chain couples TRBV6-4 to TRBJ1-2; D uncertain. The specimen was peripheral blood. The TCR originated in a man aged 55 to 70 with acute or convalescent COVID-19. The CDR3 spells CASSSAGGYTF. CDR3 DNA: TGTGCCAGCAGTTCAGCGGGAGGCTACACCTTC.